The sequence of this T cell receptor (beta chain) was determined in a study of Ad26.COV2.S vaccination and SARS-CoV-2 variants. Overall study results and limits: Substantial post-vaccination breadth of spike-specific CD8+ and CD4+ T cell responses was reported. Placebo recipients showed lower spike-specific TCR breadth than vaccinees.

Turning to this clone: The antigen is unknown.

Noted treatment: roughly 20 received Ad26.COV2.S at low or high dose, single or two shots; a few received placebo; per-sample allocation not given. At day 63 after the first vaccine or placebo injection, samples were drawn. Vaccine was an Ad26 vector expressing Wuhan-strain SARS-CoV-2 spike. This table comes from immunoSEQ multiplex PCR, and its TCRdb copy is limited to in-frame clones, with some not included. The top ten hold roughly 1.5% of the sample, which has roughly 700,000 clones, around 92% seen once. Sample: peripheral blood, taken in a trial of Ad26.COV2.S vaccine versus placebo. The clonotype was recovered from a person aged 18 to 65 who received the Ad26.COV2.S COVID-19 vaccine or a placebo.

The CDR3 nucleotides are TGTGCCAGCTCAATGGGGGGGGGCCGCACAGATACGCAGTATTTT. Translation gives CASSMGGGRTDTQYF. The chain carries TRBV18 and TRBJ2-3; the D gene is possibly TRBD2 (7 bases). The germline gives CDR1 KGHSH, CDR2 LQKENI. The CDR3 spans 15 residues. Trimming left V 5 bases short and J 1 base short, with 13 bases between.